The present entry profiles one T cell receptor beta chain with its context. Antigen unknown. Assay: immunoSEQ multiplex PCR; the TCRdb copy retains only in-frame clones and omits some. Of about 12,000 clones listed, more than 75% were seen once; the top ten hold roughly 8.9%. This specimen comes from a study of tumor-infiltrating lymphocytes in localized non-small cell lung cancer. Broader study findings: Not all patients were TCR sequenced, owing to tissue quantity. Tumor T-cell fraction was not associated with recurrence-free survival. Each assay used a separate piece of the same tissue.

The germline gives CDR1 GTSNPN, CDR2 SVGIG (reference sequence). The J segment lost 4 bases and the V segment lost 2 bases, leaving 5 bases of the junction unmatched. This CDR3 spans 14 amino acids. V and J are TRBV30 and TRBJ2-1; 7 nucleotides agree with TRBD2. The specimen sequenced was lung tumor tissue. This clonotype originated in a human donor with non-small cell lung cancer. CDR3 amino acids: CAWSWGGAYNEQFF. DNA for the CDR3: TGTGCCTGGAGTTGGGGGGGAGCATACAATGAGCAGTTCTTC. The variable domain in full, completed from reference TRBV30 and TRBJ2-1, reads SQTIHQWPATLVQPVGSPLSLECTVEGTSNPNLYWYRQAAGRGLQLLFYSVGIGQISSEVPQNLSASRPQDRQFILSSKKLLLSDSGFYLCAWSWGGAYNEQFFGPGTRLTVL.